Listed here is a single TCR beta chain. This sample was taken from a study of cytomegalovirus exposure and HLA in healthy donors. 60 Vbeta and 13 Jbeta primers were used in PCR. The assay was immunoSEQ multiplex PCR, and TCRdb's table has in-frame clones only and misses some. In the table there are approximately 150,000 clones, 50% to 75% of which are singletons. Deletions cut 5 bases from V and 6 bases from J, with 11 bases between. The CDR3 sequence is 13 residues long. Germline V gene sequence: CDR1 SGHTA, CDR2 FQGNSA. Sequenced: PBMCs. This chain connects TRBV7-2 to TRBJ1-5; D is unresolved. The sequence was obtained from a woman aged 55-70 years in good health and CMV-seropositive. CDR3 DNA sequence: TGTGCCAGCAGCGCCCGGTATGGTCAGCCCCAGCATTTT. Protein sequence: CASSARYGQPQHF. The full variable domain, with the rest looked up from reference TRBV7-2 and TRBJ1-5, is GAGVSQSPSNKVTEKGKDVELRCDPISGHTALYWYRQSLGQGLEFLIYFQGNSAPDKSGLPSDRFSAERTGGSVSTLTIQRTQQEDSAVYLCASSARYGQPQHFGDGTRLSIL.